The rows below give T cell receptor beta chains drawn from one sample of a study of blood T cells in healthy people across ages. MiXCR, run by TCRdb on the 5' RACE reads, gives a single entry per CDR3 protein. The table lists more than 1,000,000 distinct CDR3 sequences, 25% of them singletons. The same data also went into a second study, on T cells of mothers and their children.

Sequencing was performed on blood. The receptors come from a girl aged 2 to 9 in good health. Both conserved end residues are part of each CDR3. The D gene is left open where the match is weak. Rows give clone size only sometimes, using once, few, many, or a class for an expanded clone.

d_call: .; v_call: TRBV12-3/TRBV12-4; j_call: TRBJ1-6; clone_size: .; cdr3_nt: TGTGCCAGCAGTTTTGAGTCCTCTGGGGTTTCACCCCTCCACTTT; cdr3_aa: CASSFESSGVSPLHF
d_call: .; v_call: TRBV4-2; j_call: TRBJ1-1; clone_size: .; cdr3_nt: TGTGCCAGCAGCCAAGAGCTGTACGGGGTCGACGCTTTCTTT; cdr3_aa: CASSQELYGVDAFF
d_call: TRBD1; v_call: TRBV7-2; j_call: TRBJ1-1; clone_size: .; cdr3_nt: TGTGCCAGCAGCCTCGAGAAGGGGGCGATGAACACTGAAGCTTTCTTT; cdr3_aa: CASSLEKGAMNTEAFF
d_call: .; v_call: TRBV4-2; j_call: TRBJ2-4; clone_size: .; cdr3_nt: TGTGCCAGCAGCATACGAGGGTTGGGGCTAGCCAAAAACATTCAGTACTTC; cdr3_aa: CASSIRGLGLAKNIQYF
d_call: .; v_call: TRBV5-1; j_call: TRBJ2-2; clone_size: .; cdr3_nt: TGCGCCAGCAGCTTGGGGACCTCAACGGCCGGGGAGCTGTTTTTT; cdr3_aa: CASSLGTSTAGELFF
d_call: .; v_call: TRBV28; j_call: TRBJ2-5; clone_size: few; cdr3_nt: TGTGCCAGCTCTTTATGGCGAGGGACCCTAGAGACCCAGTACTTC; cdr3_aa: CASSLWRGTLETQYF
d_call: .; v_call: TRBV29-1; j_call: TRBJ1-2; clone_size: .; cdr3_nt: TGCAGCGTCGCCGGACTAGGGGAAGGCTACACCTTC; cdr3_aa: CSVAGLGEGYTF
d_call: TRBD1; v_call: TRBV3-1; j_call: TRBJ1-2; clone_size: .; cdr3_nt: TGTGCCAGCAGCCAAGATTTCCAGGACAGGGCTTATGGCTGCACCTTC; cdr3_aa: CASSQDFQDRAYGCTF
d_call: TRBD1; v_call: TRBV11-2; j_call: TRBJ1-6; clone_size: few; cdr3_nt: TGTGCCAGCAGCTCGGGACAGGGCCATTCACCCCTCCACTTT; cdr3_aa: CASSSGQGHSPLHF
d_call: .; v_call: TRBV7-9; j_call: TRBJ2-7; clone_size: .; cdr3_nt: TGTGCCAGCAGCTTTTCTTCCTACGAGCGGTACTTC; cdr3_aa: CASSFSSYERYF
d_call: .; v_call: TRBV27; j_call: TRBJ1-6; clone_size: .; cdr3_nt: TGTGCCAGCAGTTTACGGGTTGGCAGCCTTTCTAATTCACCCCTCCACTTT; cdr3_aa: CASSLRVGSLSNSPLHF
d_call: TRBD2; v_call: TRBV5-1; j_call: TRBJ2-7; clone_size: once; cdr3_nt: TGCGCCAGCAGCTTCACTAGCGGGAGATCCTACGAGCAGTACTTC; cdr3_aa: CASSFTSGRSYEQYF
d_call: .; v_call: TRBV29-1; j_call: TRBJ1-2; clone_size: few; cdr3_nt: TGCAGCGTTGACGTTATCGGGGCTGGCTACACCTTC; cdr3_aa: CSVDVIGAGYTF
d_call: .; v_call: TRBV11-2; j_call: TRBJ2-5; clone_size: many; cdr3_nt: TGTGCCAGCAGCCGTTTAGGGGAGACCCAGTACTTC; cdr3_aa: CASSRLGETQYF
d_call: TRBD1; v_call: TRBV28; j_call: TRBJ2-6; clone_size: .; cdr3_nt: TGTGCCAGCAGTCACCCGGGACAGGGTATCTCTGGGGCCAACGTCCTGACTTTC; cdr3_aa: CASSHPGQGISGANVLTF
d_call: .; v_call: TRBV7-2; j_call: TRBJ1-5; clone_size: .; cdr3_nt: TGTGCCAGCAGCTTAGTTAACCGGACCAATCAGCCCCAGCATTTT; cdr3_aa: CASSLVNRTNQPQHF
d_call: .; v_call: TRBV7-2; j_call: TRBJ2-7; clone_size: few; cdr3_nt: TGTGCCAGCAGCCAACAGGCGACTTACGAGCAGTACTTC; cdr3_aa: CASSQQATYEQYF
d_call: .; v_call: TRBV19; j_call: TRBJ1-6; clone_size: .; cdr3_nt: TGTGCCACCAGCGGTCGGGAACCACCCCTCCACTTT; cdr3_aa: CATSGREPPLHF
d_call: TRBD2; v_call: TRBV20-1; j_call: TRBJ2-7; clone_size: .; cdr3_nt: TGCAGTGCCGCGACTAGCGGGGACTACGAGCAGTACTTC; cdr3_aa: CSAATSGDYEQYF
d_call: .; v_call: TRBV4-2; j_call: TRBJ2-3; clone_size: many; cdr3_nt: TGTGCCAGCAGCCAGGCGGACTTAACTAGCACAGATACGCAGTATTTT; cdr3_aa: CASSQADLTSTDTQYF
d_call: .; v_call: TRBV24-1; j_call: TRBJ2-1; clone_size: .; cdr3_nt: TGTGCCACCAGTGATTCAGGGGAACGGGGTGAGCAGTTCTTC; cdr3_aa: CATSDSGERGEQFF
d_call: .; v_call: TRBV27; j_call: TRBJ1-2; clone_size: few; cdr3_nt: TGTGCCAGCAGATCGGGATCCTTGGGCTACACCTTC; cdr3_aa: CASRSGSLGYTF
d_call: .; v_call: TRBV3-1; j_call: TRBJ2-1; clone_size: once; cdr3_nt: TGTGCCAGCAGCCCTCCGACGGGTAGCTCCTACAATGAGCAGTTCTTC; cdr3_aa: CASSPPTGSSYNEQFF
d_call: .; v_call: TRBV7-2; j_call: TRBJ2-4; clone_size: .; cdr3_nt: TGTGCCAGCAGTCCGCGGGGGCGGATGTCGTTAAACGCCAAAAACATTCAGTACTTC; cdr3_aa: CASSPRGRMSLNAKNIQYF
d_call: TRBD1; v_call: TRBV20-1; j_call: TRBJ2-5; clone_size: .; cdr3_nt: TGCAGTGCTGGGACAGGGGGCCAAGAGACCCAGTACTTC; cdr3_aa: CSAGTGGQETQYF
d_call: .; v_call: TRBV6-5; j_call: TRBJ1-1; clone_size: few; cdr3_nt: TGTGCCAGCAGCACGGGATCTGAAGCTTTCTTT; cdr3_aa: CASSTGSEAFF
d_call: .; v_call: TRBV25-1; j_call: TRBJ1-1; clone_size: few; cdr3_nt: TGTGCCACTGAAACAGGGAGAGGCACTGAAGCTTTCTTT; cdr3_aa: CATETGRGTEAFF
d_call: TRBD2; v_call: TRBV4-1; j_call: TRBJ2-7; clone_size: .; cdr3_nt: TGCGCCAGCAGCCAAGACTCGACTAGCAGATCCTACGAGCAGTACTTC; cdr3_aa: CASSQDSTSRSYEQYF
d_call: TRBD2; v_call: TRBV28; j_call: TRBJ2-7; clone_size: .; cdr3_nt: TGTGCCAGCAGTTTGGGACTAGCGGGAGTCCTCGAGCAGTACTTC; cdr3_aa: CASSLGLAGVLEQYF
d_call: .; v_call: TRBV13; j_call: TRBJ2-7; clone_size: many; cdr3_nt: TGTGCCAGCAGCTCCCCGACCCAGACTACCCCCTACGAGCAGTACTTC; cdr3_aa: CASSSPTQTTPYEQYF
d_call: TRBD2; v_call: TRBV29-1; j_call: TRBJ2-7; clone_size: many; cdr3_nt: TGCAGCGTTCAATACGGGAGGGACACCTCCTACGAGCAGTACTTC; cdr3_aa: CSVQYGRDTSYEQYF
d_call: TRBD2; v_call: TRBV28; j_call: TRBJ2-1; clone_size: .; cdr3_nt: TGTGCCAGCAGTTTACGTTGGACTAGCGGGAGTCCGGGGAATGAGCAGTTCTTC; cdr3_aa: CASSLRWTSGSPGNEQFF
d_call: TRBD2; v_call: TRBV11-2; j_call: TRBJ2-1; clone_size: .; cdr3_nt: TGTGCCAGCAGCGCCCGCGGGGGGAGCTCCTACAATGAGCAGTTCTTC; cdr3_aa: CASSARGGSSYNEQFF
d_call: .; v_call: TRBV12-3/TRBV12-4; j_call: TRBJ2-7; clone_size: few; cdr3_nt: TGTGCCAGCACGGGGGTTACCTACGAGCAGTACTTC; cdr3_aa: CASTGVTYEQYF
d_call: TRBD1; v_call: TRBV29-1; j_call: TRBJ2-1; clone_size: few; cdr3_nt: TGCAGCGTTGGTTATACAGGGGGCTCGAGAAATGAGCAGTTCTTC; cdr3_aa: CSVGYTGGSRNEQFF
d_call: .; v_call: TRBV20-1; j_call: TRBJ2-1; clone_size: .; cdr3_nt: TGCAGTGCTAGAGAAGAGGTACGGGGATGGGTGCAGTTCTTC; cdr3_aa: CSAREEVRGWVQFF
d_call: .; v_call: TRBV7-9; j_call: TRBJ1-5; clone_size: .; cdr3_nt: TGTGCCAGCAGCTTAGTGGATCAGCCACTGGGGCCCCAGCATTTT; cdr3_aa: CASSLVDQPLGPQHF
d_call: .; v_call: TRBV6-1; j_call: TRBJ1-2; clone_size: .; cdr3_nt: TGTGCCAGCAGTGTCACAGGCAGCTATGGCTACACCTTC; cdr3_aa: CASSVTGSYGYTF
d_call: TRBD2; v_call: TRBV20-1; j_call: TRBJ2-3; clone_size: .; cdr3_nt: TGCAGCGCTAGAGTTAGCGGGGGCACAGATACGCAGTATTTT; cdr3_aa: CSARVSGGTDTQYF
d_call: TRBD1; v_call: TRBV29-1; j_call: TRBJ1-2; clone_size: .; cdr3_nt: TGCAGCGTCAACCACCGTCCTCCCGACAGGGACTATGGCTACACCTTC; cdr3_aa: CSVNHRPPDRDYGYTF
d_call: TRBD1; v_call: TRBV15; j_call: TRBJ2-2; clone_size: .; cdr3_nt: TGTGCCACCAGCAGGGGACAGGGAGAGTCCGGGGAGCTGTTTTTT; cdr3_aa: CATSRGQGESGELFF
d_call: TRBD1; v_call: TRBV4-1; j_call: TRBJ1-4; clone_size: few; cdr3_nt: TGCGCCAGCAGCCGACAGGGAGGCGAAAAACTGTTTTTT; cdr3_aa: CASSRQGGEKLFF
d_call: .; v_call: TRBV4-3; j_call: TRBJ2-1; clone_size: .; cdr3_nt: TGCGCCAGCAGCCAAGATACGGGGTTAGAGCAGTTCTTC; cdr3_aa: CASSQDTGLEQFF
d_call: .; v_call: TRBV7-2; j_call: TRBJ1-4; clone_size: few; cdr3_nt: TGTGCCAGCAGCTTAGTATCAGGGAATAATGAAAAACTGTTTTTT; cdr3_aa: CASSLVSGNNEKLFF
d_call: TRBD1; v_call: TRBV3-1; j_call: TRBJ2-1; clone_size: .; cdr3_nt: TGTGCCAGCAGCCGACCGACAGGGAGCTCCTACAATGAGCAGTTCTTC; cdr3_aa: CASSRPTGSSYNEQFF
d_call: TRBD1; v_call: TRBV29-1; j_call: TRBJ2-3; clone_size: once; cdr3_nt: TGCAGCGCTGAGGACAGGGAACCCACAGATACGCAGTATTTT; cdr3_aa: CSAEDREPTDTQYF
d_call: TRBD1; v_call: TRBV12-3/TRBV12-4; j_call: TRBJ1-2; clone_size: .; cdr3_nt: TGTGCCAGCAGTTTAGACAGGGGGCACTATGGCTACACCTTC; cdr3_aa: CASSLDRGHYGYTF
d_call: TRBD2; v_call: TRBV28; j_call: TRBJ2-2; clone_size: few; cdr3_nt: TGTGCCAGCGATCCCCGGGGAGCGGTAGCGGGAGTAACCGGGGAGCTGTTTTTT; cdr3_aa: CASDPRGAVAGVTGELFF
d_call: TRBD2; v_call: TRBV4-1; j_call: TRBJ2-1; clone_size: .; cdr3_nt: TGCGCCAGCAGCCAACCTGGGACTAGCGGGAGGGTTAATGAGCAGTTCTTC; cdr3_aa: CASSQPGTSGRVNEQFF
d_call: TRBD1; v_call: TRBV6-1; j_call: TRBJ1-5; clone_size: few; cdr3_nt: TGTGCCAGCGGAAGGGGGCCCGATCAGCCCCAGCATTTT; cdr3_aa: CASGRGPDQPQHF
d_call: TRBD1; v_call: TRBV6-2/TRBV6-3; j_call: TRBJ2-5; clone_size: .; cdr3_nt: TGTGCCAGCAGCACGGGACAGGGGGTTGAGACCCAGTACTTC; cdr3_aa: CASSTGQGVETQYF
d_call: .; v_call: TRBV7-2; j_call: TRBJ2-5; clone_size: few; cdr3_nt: TGTGCCAGCAGCGGGCGACTAGAGTGGACCCAGTACTTC; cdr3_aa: CASSGRLEWTQYF
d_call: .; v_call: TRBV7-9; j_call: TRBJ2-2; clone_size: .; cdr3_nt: TGTGCCAGCAGCTTACACCAGTCTGGGGAGCTGTTTTTT; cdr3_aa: CASSLHQSGELFF
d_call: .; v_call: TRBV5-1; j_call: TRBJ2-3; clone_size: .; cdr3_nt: TGCGCCAGCAGCTTGGCCCGACCCGGGGCAGATACGCAGTATTTT; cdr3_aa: CASSLARPGADTQYF